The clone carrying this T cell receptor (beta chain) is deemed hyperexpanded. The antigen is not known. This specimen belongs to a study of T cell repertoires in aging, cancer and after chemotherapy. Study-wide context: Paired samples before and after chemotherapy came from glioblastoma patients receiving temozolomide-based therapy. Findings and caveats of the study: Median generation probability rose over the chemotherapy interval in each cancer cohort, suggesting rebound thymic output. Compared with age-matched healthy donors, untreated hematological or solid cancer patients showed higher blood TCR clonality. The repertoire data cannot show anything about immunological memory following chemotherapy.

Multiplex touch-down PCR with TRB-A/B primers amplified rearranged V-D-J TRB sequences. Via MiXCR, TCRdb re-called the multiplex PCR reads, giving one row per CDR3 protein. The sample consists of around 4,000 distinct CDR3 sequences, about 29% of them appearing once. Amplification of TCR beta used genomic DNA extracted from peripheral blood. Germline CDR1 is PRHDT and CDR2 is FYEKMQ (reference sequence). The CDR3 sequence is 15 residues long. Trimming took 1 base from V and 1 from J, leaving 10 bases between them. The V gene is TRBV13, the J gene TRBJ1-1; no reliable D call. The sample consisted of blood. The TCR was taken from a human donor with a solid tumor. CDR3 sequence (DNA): TGTGCCAGCAGCTTAGCTGGGGTTAAGAACACTGAAGCTTTCTTT. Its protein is CASSLAGVKNTEAFF.